The next 13 T cell receptor beta chains were all read from a single sample in a study of T cells after yellow fever vaccination. TCRdb re-called the 5' RACE reads with MiXCR, one entry per CDR3 protein. The sample lists about 630,000 distinct CDR3 sequences; more than 9% were seen once. The source material was PBMCs, sampled on the day of the yellow fever booster vaccination. These TCRs come from a young man who received the YFV17D yellow fever vaccine.

There are a few counts of this clonotype. J is TRBJ1-1 and V is TRBV10-3, with D possibly being TRBD1 (5 bases). Germline V gives CDR1 ENHRY, CDR2 SYGVKD. V was shortened by 7 bases and J by 1 base, with 10 bases between the two germline ends. The CDR3 contains 13 residues. The DNA of the CDR3 is TGTGCCATCATGGGGCAGTCGAACACTGAAGCTTTCTTT. Residues: CAIMGQSNTEAFF.

Many counts were recorded for this clonotype. The V and J genes are TRBV28 and TRBJ2-7, with 11 nucleotides matching TRBD2. V was clipped by 3 bases and J by 9 bases; unmatched bases: 13. Germline V gene sequence: CDR1 MDHEN, CDR2 SYDVKM. This CDR3 is built from 16 residues. CDR3 DNA: TGTGCCAGCAGTTTTGCGGAGGGTAGCGGGAGGGCCGTGCAGTACTTC. Encoded protein: CASSFAEGSGRAVQYF.

This clonotype was recorded a few times. CDR3 sequence (DNA): TGTGCCAGCAGCCGTGCACAAGTATCAGATACGCAGTATTTT. It codes for CASSRAQVSDTQYF. This chain joins TRBV7-2 and TRBJ2-3, with D uncertain. V dropped 5 bases and J dropped 4 bases, with 13 bases sitting between them. Germline CDR1 SGHTA, CDR2 FQGNSA. CDR3 length: 14 residues.

This chain uses TRBV23-1 with TRBJ2-7, with TRBD1 identical over 10 bases. TRBV23-1 is identified as an open reading frame with a role that is uncertain. The CDR3 consists of 14 residues. V lost 7 bases to trimming and J lost 6 bases; unmatched junction nucleotides: 9. The CDR3 nucleotides are TGCGCCAGCACTCCCGGGACAGGGGTATGCGAGCAGTACTTC. It encodes CASTPGTGVCEQYF.

This clonotype showed up just a few times. J is TRBJ2-7 and V is TRBV27, with D perhaps TRBD1 or TRBD2 (7 bases each). Germline assignment: CDR1 MNHEY and CDR2 SMNVEV (reference sequence). This CDR3 spans 15 amino acids. V was pared by 3 bases and J by 2 bases, with 14 bases between. DNA for the CDR3: TGTGCCAGCAGTTTCGGGGAGGGGGCCACCTACGAGCAGTACTTC. The encoded protein is CASSFGEGATYEQYF.

This clonotype was seen more than once but under ten times. This chain connects TRBV28 to TRBJ2-7; no definite D call. This CDR3 region has 13 residues. Trimming pared 6 bases from V and 5 bases from J, leaving 14 bases between. Germline CDR1 is MDHEN and CDR2 is SYDVKM. CDR3 sequence: CASSPPLTDEQYF. The CDR3 bases are TGTGCCAGCAGCCCGCCCCTCACAGACGAGCAGTACTTC.

This clonotype was observed at least ten times. This rearrangement joins TRBV12-3 or TRBV12-4 to TRBJ2-7, with TRBD1 matching over 9 bases. Germline trimming cut 2 bases from V and 4 bases from J; bases unmatched to any gene: 9. This CDR3 is 16 amino acids long. CDR3 bases: TGTGCCAGCAGTTTAATGCCGGGACAGGGCTCTTACGAGCAGTACTTC. Its translation: CASSLMPGQGSYEQYF.

This chain connects TRBV6-6 to TRBJ1-1; unclear D gene. Trimming shortened V by 4 bases and J by 3 bases, and 6 bases separated the two germline ends. The CDR3 extends over 12 amino acids. CDR1 MNHNY and CDR2 SVGAGI come from the germline V gene (reference sequence). The DNA of the CDR3 is TGTGCCAGCAGTTGGGAAGACACTGAAGCTTTCTTT. Residues: CASSWEDTEAFF.

The chain has TRBV3-1 and TRBJ2-5; D uncertain. The V end was cut by 0 bases, the J end by 5 bases, with 13 bases between. The CDR3 totals 15 residues. Germline CDR1 is LGHDT and CDR2 is YNNKEL (reference sequence). Written as DNA, the CDR3 is TGTGCCAGCAGCCAAGAGGGGTCCTTTGGGGAGACCCAGTACTTC. It codes for CASSQEGSFGETQYF.

The sample holds a few counts of this clonotype. J is TRBJ2-3 and V is TRBV5-4; 7 bases are a match to TRBD1. The CDR3 has 14 amino acids. J gave up 4 bases and V 6 bases, and 8 bases lay outside the gene matches. Germline V lookup: CDR1 SGHNT, CDR2 YYREEE (reference sequence). The CDR3 region has the DNA TGTGCCAGCAACTACAGGGGTACTTCAGATACGCAGTATTTT. Translated, it gives CASNYRGTSDTQYF.

The V and J genes are TRBV20-1 and TRBJ1-4; the D gene is possibly TRBD1 (6 bases). CDR1 and CDR2 from the germline V gene are DFQATT and SNEGSKA (reference sequence). This CDR3 spans 12 amino acids. V was trimmed by 5 bases and J by 8 bases, leaving 12 bases between them. The CDR3 sequence: CSAAGRGEKLFF. CDR3 nucleotide sequence: TGCAGTGCTGCAGGGAGGGGGGAAAAACTGTTTTTT.

This CDR3 reads CSARASSLAGGSHEQFF. CDR3 coding DNA: TGCAGTGCTAGAGCCTCCTCGCTAGCGGGAGGGAGCCATGAGCAGTTCTTC. This sequence joins TRBV20-1 and TRBJ2-1; 12 bases match TRBD2. Germline trimming cut 1 base from V and 8 bases from J; bases unmatched to any gene: 12. The germline V gene encodes CDR1 DFQATT and CDR2 SNEGSKA (reference sequence). The CDR3 is made up of 17 amino acids.

This clonotype came up a few times. The rearrangement joins TRBV5-1 to TRBJ2-3; the D gene is possibly TRBD1 (6 bases). Germline V CDR1 and CDR2: SGHRS, YFSETQ. This CDR3 is built from 15 residues. V was trimmed by 0 bases and J by 2 bases, leaving 10 bases between them. CDR3 loop: CASSLAGDLTDTQYF. CDR3 DNA sequence: TGCGCCAGCAGCTTGGCAGGGGACCTCACAGATACGCAGTATTTT.